Described below is a single T cell receptor (beta chain) sequence and its context. Its antigen is currently not known. No much larger clonotype is one base removed from it; base qualities were not supplied. This sample stems from a study of blood T cell repertoires in COVID-19 (dated by TCRdb to between 2020 and 2021). Broadly, across the study: Collaborator samples came from the United States, Italy and Spain and covered acute and convalescent phases of COVID-19. The material from the prospective study consisted of cDNA or gDNA derived from T cells, B-cell-depleted T cells, or PBMCs. Subjects who had been exposed to COVID-19, were actively infected with it, or had recovered from it provided the deeply sampled blood TCRbeta repertoires that made up the dataset. The repertoires were released in a freely available public database meant as a resource for research on the immune response to SARS-CoV-2. Samples came from the ongoing ImmuneRACE study (first 160 participants) plus 1,254 subjects from 6 global collaborators. The sample metadata nearly always contained a de-identified subject ID, COVID-19 status, age in years and sex. Where available, HLA class I and class II types were taken from metadata supplied by the sample provider and were not determined by assay-based typing.

Each collaborating institution followed its own protocols to collect whole blood in K2EDTA tubes. For TCRbeta analysis, collaborator samples were shipped as frozen whole blood, as isolated PBMCs, or as DNA extracted from either sample type. The study at large found these results: How much clinical and demographic metadata was included differed by source and by participant, and the metadata was provided uncurated.

The CDR3 sequence holds 12 residues, the cysteine and phenylalanine included. Only the CDR3 DNA stays, 36 bases, in frame from base 1. The V end loses 5 bases and the J end loses 3 bases, and a stretch of 7 bases separates them. CDR1 and CDR2 are read off the germline V gene as MDHEN and SYDVKM. The immunoSEQ Assay, a bias-controlled multiplex PCR, was used to amplify TCRbeta CDR3 regions from genomic DNA. As for the authors' bioinformatics: Within the assay, amplification of reference gene primers was used to estimate how many nucleated cells each sample contained. Sequence reads were collapsed and filtered to measure the absolute abundance of every unique TCRbeta CDR3 rearrangement. For each sample, productive Simpson clonality was calculated as the square root of Simpson's diversity index over productive rearrangements. TCRdb mirrors the immuneACCESS table, restricted to in-frame sequences. Some clones are absent from its copies; in checked studies, under half trace to an unresolved V gene, and the reason for the others is unknown. The DNA was the basis for D and trimming; V, J and clone size are from that table. The sample table records 150,000 to 200,000 clones; approximately 86% of these occur just once. Clones ranked in the top ten supply under 3.5% of the sample.

The origin of this receptor is a man between 65 and 79 years old with acute or convalescent COVID-19. The sequencing sample was made of peripheral blood. This sequence uses TRBV28 and TRBJ1-1, and possibly TRBD1, on 5 matching bases. The CDR3 region: CASSQGYTEAFF. In nucleotide form, the sequence is TGTGCCAGCAGTCAGGGTTACACTGAAGCTTTCTTT.